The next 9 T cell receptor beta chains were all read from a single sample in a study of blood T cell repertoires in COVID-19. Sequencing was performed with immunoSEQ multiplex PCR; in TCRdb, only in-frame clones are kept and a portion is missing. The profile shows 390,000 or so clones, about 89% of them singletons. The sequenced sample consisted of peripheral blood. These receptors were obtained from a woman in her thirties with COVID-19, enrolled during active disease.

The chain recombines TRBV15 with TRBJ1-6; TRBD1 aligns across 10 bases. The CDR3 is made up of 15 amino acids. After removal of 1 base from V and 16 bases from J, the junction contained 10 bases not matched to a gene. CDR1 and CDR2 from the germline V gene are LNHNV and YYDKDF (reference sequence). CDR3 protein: CATSRAGTGAPRLHF. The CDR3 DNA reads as TGTGCCACCAGCAGAGCCGGGACAGGGGCCCCCCGGCTCCACTTT.

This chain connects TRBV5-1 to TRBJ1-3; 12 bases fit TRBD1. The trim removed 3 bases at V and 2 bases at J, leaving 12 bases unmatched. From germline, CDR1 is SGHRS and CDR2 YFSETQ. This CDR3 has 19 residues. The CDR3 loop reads CASSWTGTGGLSAGNTIYF. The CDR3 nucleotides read TGCGCCAGCAGCTGGACCGGGACAGGGGGCTTATCGGCTGGAAACACCATATATTTT.

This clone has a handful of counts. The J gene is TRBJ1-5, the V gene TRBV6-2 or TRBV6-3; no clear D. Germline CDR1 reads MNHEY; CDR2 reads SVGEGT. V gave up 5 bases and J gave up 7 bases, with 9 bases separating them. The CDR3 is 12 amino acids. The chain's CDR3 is CASSEVRQPQHF. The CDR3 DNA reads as TGTGCCAGCAGTGAGGTGAGGCAGCCCCAGCATTTT.

The CDR3 loop reads CASSEENIANTGELFF. DNA of the CDR3: TGTGCCAGCAGTGAAGAAAATATAGCGAACACCGGGGAGCTGTTTTTT. The chain is built from TRBV2 and TRBJ2-2; no clear D. There are 16 residues in the CDR3. The V gene's germline CDR1 is SNHLY and CDR2 FYNNEI. The ends were cut back, 1 base at V and 0 bases at J, with 9 bases in the middle.

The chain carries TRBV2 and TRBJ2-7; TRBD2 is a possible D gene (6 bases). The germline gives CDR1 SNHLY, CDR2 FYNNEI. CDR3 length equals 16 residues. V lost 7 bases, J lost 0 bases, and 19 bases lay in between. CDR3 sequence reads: CASKGSLATSSYEQYF. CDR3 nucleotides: TGTGCCAGCAAGGGGAGCCTAGCGACCAGCTCCTACGAGCAGTACTTC.

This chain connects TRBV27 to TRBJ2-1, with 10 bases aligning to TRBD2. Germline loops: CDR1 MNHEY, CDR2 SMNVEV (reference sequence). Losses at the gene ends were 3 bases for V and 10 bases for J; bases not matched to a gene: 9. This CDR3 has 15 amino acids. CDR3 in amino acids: CASSFRASGRAEQFF. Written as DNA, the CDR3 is TGTGCCAGCAGTTTCAGGGCTAGCGGGAGAGCGGAGCAGTTCTTC.

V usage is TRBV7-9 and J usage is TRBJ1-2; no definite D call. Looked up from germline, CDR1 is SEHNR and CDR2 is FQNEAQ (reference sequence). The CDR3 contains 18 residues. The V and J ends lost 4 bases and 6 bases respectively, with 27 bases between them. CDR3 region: CASSSTPRAASLKHGYTF. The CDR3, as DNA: TGTGCCAGCAGCTCCACGCCCCGTGCGGCCTCCCTAAAGCATGGCTACACCTTC.

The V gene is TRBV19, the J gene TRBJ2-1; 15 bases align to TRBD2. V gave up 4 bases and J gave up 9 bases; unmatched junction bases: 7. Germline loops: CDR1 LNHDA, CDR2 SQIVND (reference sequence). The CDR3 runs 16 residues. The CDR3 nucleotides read TGTGCCAGTAGTACCGTCCGGACTAGCGGGAGGGGTGAGCAGTTCTTC. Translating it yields CASSTVRTSGRGEQFF.

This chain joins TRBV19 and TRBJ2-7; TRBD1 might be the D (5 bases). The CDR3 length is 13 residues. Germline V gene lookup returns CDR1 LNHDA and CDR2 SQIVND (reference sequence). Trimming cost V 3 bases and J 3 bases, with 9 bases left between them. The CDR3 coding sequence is TGTGCCAGTAGTATCCCCGACAGCTACGAGCAGTACTTC. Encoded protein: CASSIPDSYEQYF.